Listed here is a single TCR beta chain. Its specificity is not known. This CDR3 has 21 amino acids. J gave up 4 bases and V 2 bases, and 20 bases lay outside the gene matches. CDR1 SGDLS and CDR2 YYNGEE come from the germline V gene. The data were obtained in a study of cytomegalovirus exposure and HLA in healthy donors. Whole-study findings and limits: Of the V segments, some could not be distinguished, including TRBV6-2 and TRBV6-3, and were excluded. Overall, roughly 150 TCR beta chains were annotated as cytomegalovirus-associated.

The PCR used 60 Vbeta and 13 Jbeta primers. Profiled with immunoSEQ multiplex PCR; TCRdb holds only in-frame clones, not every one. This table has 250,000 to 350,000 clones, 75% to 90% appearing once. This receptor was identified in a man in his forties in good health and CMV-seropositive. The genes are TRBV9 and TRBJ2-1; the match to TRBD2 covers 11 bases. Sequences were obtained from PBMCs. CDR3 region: CASSVHRTFVGLAGTYNEQFF. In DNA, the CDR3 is TGTGCCAGCAGCGTGCATCGGACTTTCGTCGGACTAGCGGGCACTTACAATGAGCAGTTCTTC.